The text below deals with one T cell receptor (beta chain). Its antigen is currently unknown. In nominal health when sampled, donors likely had unrecorded immune exposures nonetheless. The sample originates from a study of cytomegalovirus exposure and HLA in healthy donors. Study-wide background: Earlier, some 180 million T cells were analyzed, and some 120 million unique TCR beta sequences were found among them. Study outcomes and limitations: Most sequenced TCRs were rare (though some public TCRs occurred in many donors). CMV serostatus stood as the only immune exposure information on hand.

The PCR had 60 Vbeta and 13 Jbeta primers. Assay: immunoSEQ multiplex PCR; the TCRdb copy retains only in-frame clones and omits some. The sample lists 150,000 to 200,000 clones; around 77% were seen once. The V gene end was trimmed by 5 bases and the J gene end by 3 bases; junction bases not matched to a gene: 10. In germline, CDR1 is SGHVS, CDR2 FNYEAQ. This CDR3 has 16 residues. The TCR sequence derives from a woman aged 40 to 50 in good health and CMV-seronegative. The sample consisted of PBMCs. The V gene is TRBV7-6, the J gene TRBJ2-1; 7 positions agree with TRBD1. In DNA, the CDR3 is TGTGCCAGCAGCCTATCAGGGGGAAAGTACTACAATGAGCAGTTCTTC. This gives the protein CASSLSGGKYYNEQFF. The whole variable domain, remainder taken from reference TRBV7-6 and TRBJ2-1, is GAGVSQSPRYKVTKRGQDVALRCDPISGHVSLYWYRQALGQGPEFLTYFNYEAQQDKSGLPNDRFSAERPEGSISTLTIQRTEQRDSAMYRCASSLSGGKYYNEQFFGPGTRLTVL.